The clone carrying this T cell receptor beta chain was recorded once. V lost 1 base to trimming and J lost 1 base; unmatched junction nucleotides: 5. CDR3 length: 17 amino acids. The germline CDR1 and CDR2 sequences are SGHDN and FVKESK. The data were taken from a study of blood T cell repertoires in COVID-19. About the research overall: T cells, B-cell-depleted T cells, or PBMCs supplied cDNA or gDNA.

Sequencing used immunoSEQ multiplex PCR; TCRdb keeps in-frame clones, though not all of them. Among approximately 240,000 clones, around 86% were seen once, and the ten largest hold more than 2.5%. The V and J genes are TRBV14 and TRBJ2-5, with 11 bases aligning to TRBD2. Sequenced: peripheral blood. The receptor comes from a woman aged 25 to 39 who had recovered from COVID-19. The CDR3 DNA reads as TGTGCCAGCAGCCAAGTTAGACTAGCGGGGACCCAAGAGACCCAGTACTTC. This gives the protein CASSQVRLAGTQETQYF.